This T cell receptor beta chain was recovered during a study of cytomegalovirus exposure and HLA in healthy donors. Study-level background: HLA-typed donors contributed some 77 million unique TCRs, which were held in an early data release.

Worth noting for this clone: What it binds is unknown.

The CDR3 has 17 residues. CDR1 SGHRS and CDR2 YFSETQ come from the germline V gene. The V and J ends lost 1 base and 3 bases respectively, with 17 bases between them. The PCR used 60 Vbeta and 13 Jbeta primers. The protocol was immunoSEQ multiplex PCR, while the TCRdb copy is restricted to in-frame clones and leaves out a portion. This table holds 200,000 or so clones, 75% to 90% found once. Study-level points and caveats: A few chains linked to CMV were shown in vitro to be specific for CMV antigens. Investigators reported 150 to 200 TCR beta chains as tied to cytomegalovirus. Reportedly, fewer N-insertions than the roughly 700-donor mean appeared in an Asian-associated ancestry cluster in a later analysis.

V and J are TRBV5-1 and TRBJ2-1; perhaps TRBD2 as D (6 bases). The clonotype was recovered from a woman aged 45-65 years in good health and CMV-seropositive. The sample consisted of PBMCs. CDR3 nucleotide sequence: TGCGCCAGCAGCTTGCAAGGAGGGAAAGACAGCTACAATGAGCAGTTCTTC. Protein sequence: CASSLQGGKDSYNEQFF.